The entry below describes one T cell receptor (beta chain). Its antigen is unknown. The data belong to a study of T cells expressing NK-cell markers. At the level of the study: The authors derived TCR beta repertoires from sorted CD3+CD56+NKG2C+, CD3+CD56+NKG2C- and CD3+CD56-NKG2C+ T cells.

The V gene's germline CDR1 is SGHKS and CDR2 YYEKEE (reference sequence). The CDR3 has 17 amino acids. TCRdb re-called the 5' RACE reads and catalogs CDR3 proteins one per entry, DNA excluded. This sample's clone table lists 450,000 to 600,000 distinct CDR3 sequences. Study findings and constraints: The leading position in the CD3+CD56-NKG2C+ fraction of several donors also went to these clonotypes. As a fraction of CD8+ T cells, dominant NKG2C+ clonotypes reached about 1.0-7.5% in over 5 donors.

The TCR comes from a man aged 18 to 35 in good health. This chain connects TRBV5-5 to TRBJ2-2. Sequenced input: blood T cells: a sorted CD56 or NKG2C T cell subset, CD4+ or CD8+ T cells, or bulk PBMC T cells (not recorded which). The CDR3 spells CASSWSSTAGNTGELFF.